Below are 2 T cell receptor beta chains sequenced from a single sample in a study of blood T cells in healthy people across ages. Through a sample-barcoded 5' primer and a J-beta primer mix, a second PCR was run for roughly 6 to 12 cycles. TCRdb independently ran MiXCR on the 5' RACE reads; one entry per CDR3 protein. The table has 550,000 to 600,000 distinct CDR3 sequences, more than 45% seen once. Sequenced material: blood. The receptors originated from an elderly man in good health.

This clonotype was seen more than once but under ten times. The chain employs TRBV20-1 and TRBJ1-2; TRBD1 agrees at 8 bases. Germline V gene sequence: CDR1 DFQATT, CDR2 SNEGSKA (reference sequence). The CDR3 consists of 15 residues. V shed 0 bases and J 4 bases; nucleotides not matched to a gene: 7. The CDR3 reads CSARDQGQGGYGYTF. CDR3 DNA sequence: TGCAGTGCTAGAGATCAAGGACAGGGAGGCTATGGCTACACCTTC.

Here the CDR3 DNA reads TGTGCCAGCAGTGAAAGCTGGGCAGGAGCCAAAAACATTCAGTACTTC. Its protein is CASSESWAGAKNIQYF. The J gene is TRBJ2-4, the V gene TRBV2; D gene uncertain. Trimming pared 2 bases from V and 0 bases from J, leaving 11 bases between. The CDR3 consists of 16 residues. Germline assignment: CDR1 SNHLY and CDR2 FYNNEI.